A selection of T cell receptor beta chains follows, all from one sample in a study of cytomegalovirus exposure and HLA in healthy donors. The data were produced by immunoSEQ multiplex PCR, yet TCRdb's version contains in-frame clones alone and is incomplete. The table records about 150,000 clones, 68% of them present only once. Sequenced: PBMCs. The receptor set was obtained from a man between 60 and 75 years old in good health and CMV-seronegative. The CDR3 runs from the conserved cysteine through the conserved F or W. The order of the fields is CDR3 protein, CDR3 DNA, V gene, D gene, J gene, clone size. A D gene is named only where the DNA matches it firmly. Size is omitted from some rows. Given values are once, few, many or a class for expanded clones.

cdr3_aa: CAISDKRRTYEQYF
cdr3_nt: TGTGCCATCAGTGACAAGCGGAGAACCTACGAGCAGTACTTC
v_call: TRBV10-3
d_call: -
j_call: TRBJ2-7
clone_size: -

cdr3_aa: CASSVTGKANYGYTF
cdr3_nt: TGTGCCAGCAGCGTCACAGGGAAAGCTAACTATGGCTACACCTTC
v_call: TRBV7-9
d_call: -
j_call: TRBJ1-2
clone_size: few

cdr3_aa: CASSPHGNSYEQYF
cdr3_nt: TGTGCCAGCAGTCCCCACGGGAACTCCTACGAGCAGTACTTC
v_call: TRBV28
d_call: -
j_call: TRBJ2-7
clone_size: -

cdr3_aa: CASSLSSGSYNEQFF
cdr3_nt: TGTGCCAGCAGTTTATCTAGCGGGTCCTACAATGAGCAGTTCTTC
v_call: TRBV28
d_call: TRBD2
j_call: TRBJ2-1
clone_size: -

cdr3_aa: CASSLSVASGGNYGYTF
cdr3_nt: TGTGCCAGCAGCTTATCAGTGGCATCAGGGGGCAACTATGGCTACACCTTC
v_call: TRBV11-1
d_call: TRBD1
j_call: TRBJ1-2
clone_size: -

cdr3_aa: CASSLGLGGSGANVLTF
cdr3_nt: TGTGCCAGCAGCTTGGGGTTAGGGGGCTCTGGGGCCAACGTCCTGACTTTC
v_call: TRBV5-8
d_call: -
j_call: TRBJ2-6
clone_size: -

cdr3_aa: CAWGEEPGQRLGGRTGELFF
cdr3_nt: TGTGCCTGGGGTGAGGAACCGGGACAGAGATTGGGAGGTCGCACCGGGGAGCTGTTTTTT
v_call: TRBV30
d_call: -
j_call: TRBJ2-2
clone_size: -

cdr3_aa: CASRTGIYGEKLFF
cdr3_nt: TGTGCCAGCAGGACCGGGATTTATGGAGAAAAACTGTTTTTT
v_call: TRBV27
d_call: -
j_call: TRBJ1-4
clone_size: -

cdr3_aa: CARKPRLAGQGVTGELFF
cdr3_nt: TGTGCCAGGAAGCCACGACTAGCGGGCCAGGGAGTCACCGGGGAGCTGTTTTTT
v_call: TRBV19
d_call: TRBD2
j_call: TRBJ2-2
clone_size: -

cdr3_aa: CASSLTGSSYEQYF
cdr3_nt: TGCGCCAGCAGCCTGACAGGGAGCTCCTACGAGCAGTACTTC
v_call: TRBV5-1
d_call: TRBD1
j_call: TRBJ2-7
clone_size: few

cdr3_aa: CASSPGTAQFGTIYF
cdr3_nt: TGTGCCAGCAGCCCCGGGACAGCTCAGTTTGGCACCATATATTTT
v_call: TRBV14
d_call: TRBD1
j_call: TRBJ1-3
clone_size: -

cdr3_aa: CASRRQQETQYF
cdr3_nt: TGTGCCAGCAGAAGACAGCAAGAGACCCAGTACTTC
v_call: TRBV14
d_call: -
j_call: TRBJ2-5
clone_size: -

cdr3_aa: CASSPQGETQYF
cdr3_nt: TGTGCCAGTAGTCCCCAGGGAGAGACCCAGTACTTC
v_call: TRBV19
d_call: -
j_call: TRBJ2-5
clone_size: -

cdr3_aa: CASSLAGGRDYGYTF
cdr3_nt: TGCGCCAGCAGCTTGGCCGGGGGTAGGGACTATGGCTACACCTTC
v_call: TRBV5-1
d_call: -
j_call: TRBJ1-2
clone_size: -

cdr3_aa: CASSSLAGTYEQYF
cdr3_nt: TGTGCCAGCAGTTCCCTAGCGGGCACCTACGAGCAGTACTTC
v_call: TRBV27
d_call: TRBD2
j_call: TRBJ2-7
clone_size: -

cdr3_aa: CASSYADSGEQYF
cdr3_nt: TGTGCCAGCAGTTACGCGGACAGCGGCGAGCAGTACTTC
v_call: TRBV6-5
d_call: -
j_call: TRBJ2-7
clone_size: -

cdr3_aa: CASSVGQGDAGANVLTF
cdr3_nt: TGCGCCAGCAGCGTGGGACAGGGGGACGCTGGGGCCAACGTCCTGACTTTC
v_call: TRBV5-1
d_call: TRBD1
j_call: TRBJ2-6
clone_size: -

cdr3_aa: CASSEARSSGNTIYF
cdr3_nt: TGTGCCAGCAGTGAAGCCCGGAGCTCTGGAAACACCATATATTTT
v_call: TRBV6-1
d_call: -
j_call: TRBJ1-3
clone_size: few

cdr3_aa: CAGQDTGSGSYNEQFF
cdr3_nt: TGTGCTGGGCAGGATACAGGGTCGGGCAGCTACAATGAGCAGTTCTTC
v_call: TRBV7-9
d_call: -
j_call: TRBJ2-1
clone_size: -

cdr3_aa: CASSPPGGRSYEQYF
cdr3_nt: TGCGCCAGCAGCCCGCCAGGGGGCCGATCCTACGAGCAGTACTTC
v_call: TRBV4-1
d_call: TRBD1
j_call: TRBJ2-7
clone_size: -

cdr3_aa: CASSLKGGANTGELFF
cdr3_nt: TGTGCCAGCAGCTTAAAAGGCGGGGCGAACACCGGGGAGCTGTTTTTT
v_call: TRBV7-3
d_call: -
j_call: TRBJ2-2
clone_size: few

cdr3_aa: CASSKALWGRSNQPQHF
cdr3_nt: TGTGCCAGCAGCAAAGCGCTTTGGGGGAGGAGCAATCAGCCCCAGCATTTT
v_call: TRBV21-1
d_call: -
j_call: TRBJ1-5
clone_size: -

cdr3_aa: CATGTDQETQYF
cdr3_nt: TGCGCCACCGGGACAGATCAAGAGACCCAGTACTTC
v_call: TRBV5-1
d_call: TRBD1
j_call: TRBJ2-5
clone_size: once

cdr3_aa: CASSLRGGRGYQETQYF
cdr3_nt: TGCGCCAGCAGCTTGAGGGGCGGCAGGGGGTACCAAGAGACCCAGTACTTC
v_call: TRBV5-1
d_call: TRBD1
j_call: TRBJ2-5
clone_size: -

cdr3_aa: CASSLGGLSSYEQYF
cdr3_nt: TGTGCCAGCAGCTTGGGGGGGCTCAGCTCCTACGAGCAGTACTTC
v_call: TRBV5-4
d_call: -
j_call: TRBJ2-7
clone_size: -

cdr3_aa: CASRQSNTGELFF
cdr3_nt: TGTGCCAGCAGACAGAGTAACACCGGGGAGCTGTTTTTT
v_call: TRBV6-5
d_call: -
j_call: TRBJ2-2
clone_size: -

cdr3_aa: CASSQINYEQYF
cdr3_nt: TGTGCCAGCAGCCAAATAAATTACGAGCAGTACTTC
v_call: TRBV4-2
d_call: -
j_call: TRBJ2-7
clone_size: -

cdr3_aa: CASSRLAGEGGNEQFF
cdr3_nt: TGTGCCAGCAGCCGCTTAGCGGGAGAAGGGGGAAATGAGCAGTTCTTC
v_call: TRBV6-4
d_call: TRBD2
j_call: TRBJ2-1
clone_size: once

cdr3_aa: CASSLPGQGGTGELFF
cdr3_nt: TGTGCCAGCAGTTTACCCGGACAGGGGGGCACCGGGGAGCTGTTTTTT
v_call: TRBV28
d_call: TRBD1
j_call: TRBJ2-2
clone_size: -

cdr3_aa: CASSFTSGRVTTGELFF
cdr3_nt: TGTGCCAGCAGCTTCACTAGCGGGAGAGTGACCACCGGGGAGCTGTTTTTT
v_call: TRBV7-2
d_call: TRBD2
j_call: TRBJ2-2
clone_size: -

cdr3_aa: CASSERWNTEAFF
cdr3_nt: TGTGCCAGCAGTGAGAGGTGGAACACTGAAGCTTTCTTT
v_call: TRBV6-1
d_call: -
j_call: TRBJ1-1
clone_size: -